The rows below give T cell receptor beta chains drawn from one sample of a study of T cell changes during pregnancy in multiple sclerosis. Profiling relied on immunoSEQ multiplex PCR, and the TCRdb table lists in-frame clones only, not all of them. This table has just over 90,000 clones, roughly nine tenths appearing once. The sequencing used peripheral blood, collected after pregnancy. These receptors came from a female donor in good health, enrolled as a control in a pregnancy study. Each CDR3 is given without its conserved first and last residue. Each record gives: clone size, J gene, V gene, CDR3 protein. Clone size is given for some rows only: seen once, a few or many times, or a class if the clone is expanded.

.,TRBJ1-1,TRBV18,ASSPVYDRTNTEAF
.,TRBJ2-6,TRBV27,ASSARTGISSANVLT
.,TRBJ2-3,TRBV9,ASSPLSAGSTDTQY
.,TRBJ2-1,TRBV4-2,ASSQELREGASEQF
once,TRBJ2-7,TRBV7-6,ASSVAQTYEQY
.,TRBJ2-7,TRBV27,ASSVANRGDEQY
.,TRBJ2-3,TRBV7-8,ASSPEPRLTDTQY
.,TRBJ1-3,TRBV18,ASSPGQGSGNTIY
.,TRBJ2-1,TRBV7-9,ASSLPGNNEQF
.,TRBJ1-1,TRBV6-1,ASSEGRGLSRNTEAF
.,TRBJ1-4,TRBV29-1,SVETEGGPGGNEKLF
.,TRBJ2-2,TRBV7-7,ASSLVAVGIGELF
.,TRBJ1-5,TRBV27,ASKGTGNQPQH
.,TRBJ1-1,TRBV5-6,ASSMGRREAF
once,TRBJ2-1,TRBV4-1,ASSPVAGGYNEQF
.,TRBJ1-2,TRBV7-9,ASSLGSQGPQSGYT
.,TRBJ1-6,TRBV13,ASSSGGKVMESSYNSPLH
.,TRBJ2-5,TRBV19,ASSSGGAKTQY
.,TRBJ1-5,TRBV28,ASSLQGKGDNQPQH
.,TRBJ1-5,TRBV28,ASTHGGQPQH
.,TRBJ2-7,TRBV29-1,SVCTGTVFREQY
.,TRBJ1-1,TRBV11-2,ASSLPPLNTEAF
.,TRBJ1-5,TRBV7-8,ASSLVGGPQH
.,TRBJ2-5,TRBV7-2,ASSNKLAGGGETQY
.,TRBJ2-7,TRBV7-2,ASSLGAEQY
.,TRBJ2-7,TRBV6-6,ASSPLDSSSYEQY
.,TRBJ1-5,TRBV19,ASSRDRRGNQPQH
once,TRBJ2-7,TRBV6-5,ASSYFGASTTYEQY
once,TRBJ2-7,TRBV30,AWTTGTGVFEQY
.,TRBJ2-1,TRBV28,ASSSRYSGGLRVEQF
once,TRBJ2-7,TRBV4-3,ASSLWTGTYEQY
.,TRBJ2-3,TRBV18,ASSLAGGRSDTQY
.,TRBJ1-2,TRBV7-2,ASSLLGYYGYT
.,TRBJ2-3,TRBV14,ASSQEGQSPWPTDTQY
.,TRBJ1-2,TRBV19,ASSMTGGDYGYT
once,TRBJ1-1,TRBV6-1,ASSEWGGGGNTEAF
.,TRBJ1-2,TRBV9,ASSVGPGIGYT